This section outlines one TCR beta chain sequence together with its context. Its antigen is not identified. Some clones are missing from TCRdb's copy, which holds only in-frame ones; the method was immunoSEQ multiplex PCR. The table includes about 74,000 clones, approximately 84% detected once. This entry is derived from a study of T cells in localized non-small cell lung cancer. The study's findings and limits: Turning up in adjacent lung were a median roughly 50 of the top 100 tumor clones.

V lost 4 bases and J 7 bases, leaving 14 bases between the germline ends. The CDR3 sequence is 13 residues long. CDR1 SGHNT and CDR2 YYREEE come from the germline V gene (reference sequence). The sample in question was peripheral blood, obtained before any cancer treatment. This TCR derives from a female donor older than 55 with stage I lung adenocarcinoma. The rearrangement uses TRBV5-4 and TRBJ2-5, with D maybe TRBD1 (6 bases). The CDR3 region is CASSGRTDVTQYF. The CDR3 bases are TGTGCCAGCAGCGGCAGGACAGATGTGACCCAGTACTTC.